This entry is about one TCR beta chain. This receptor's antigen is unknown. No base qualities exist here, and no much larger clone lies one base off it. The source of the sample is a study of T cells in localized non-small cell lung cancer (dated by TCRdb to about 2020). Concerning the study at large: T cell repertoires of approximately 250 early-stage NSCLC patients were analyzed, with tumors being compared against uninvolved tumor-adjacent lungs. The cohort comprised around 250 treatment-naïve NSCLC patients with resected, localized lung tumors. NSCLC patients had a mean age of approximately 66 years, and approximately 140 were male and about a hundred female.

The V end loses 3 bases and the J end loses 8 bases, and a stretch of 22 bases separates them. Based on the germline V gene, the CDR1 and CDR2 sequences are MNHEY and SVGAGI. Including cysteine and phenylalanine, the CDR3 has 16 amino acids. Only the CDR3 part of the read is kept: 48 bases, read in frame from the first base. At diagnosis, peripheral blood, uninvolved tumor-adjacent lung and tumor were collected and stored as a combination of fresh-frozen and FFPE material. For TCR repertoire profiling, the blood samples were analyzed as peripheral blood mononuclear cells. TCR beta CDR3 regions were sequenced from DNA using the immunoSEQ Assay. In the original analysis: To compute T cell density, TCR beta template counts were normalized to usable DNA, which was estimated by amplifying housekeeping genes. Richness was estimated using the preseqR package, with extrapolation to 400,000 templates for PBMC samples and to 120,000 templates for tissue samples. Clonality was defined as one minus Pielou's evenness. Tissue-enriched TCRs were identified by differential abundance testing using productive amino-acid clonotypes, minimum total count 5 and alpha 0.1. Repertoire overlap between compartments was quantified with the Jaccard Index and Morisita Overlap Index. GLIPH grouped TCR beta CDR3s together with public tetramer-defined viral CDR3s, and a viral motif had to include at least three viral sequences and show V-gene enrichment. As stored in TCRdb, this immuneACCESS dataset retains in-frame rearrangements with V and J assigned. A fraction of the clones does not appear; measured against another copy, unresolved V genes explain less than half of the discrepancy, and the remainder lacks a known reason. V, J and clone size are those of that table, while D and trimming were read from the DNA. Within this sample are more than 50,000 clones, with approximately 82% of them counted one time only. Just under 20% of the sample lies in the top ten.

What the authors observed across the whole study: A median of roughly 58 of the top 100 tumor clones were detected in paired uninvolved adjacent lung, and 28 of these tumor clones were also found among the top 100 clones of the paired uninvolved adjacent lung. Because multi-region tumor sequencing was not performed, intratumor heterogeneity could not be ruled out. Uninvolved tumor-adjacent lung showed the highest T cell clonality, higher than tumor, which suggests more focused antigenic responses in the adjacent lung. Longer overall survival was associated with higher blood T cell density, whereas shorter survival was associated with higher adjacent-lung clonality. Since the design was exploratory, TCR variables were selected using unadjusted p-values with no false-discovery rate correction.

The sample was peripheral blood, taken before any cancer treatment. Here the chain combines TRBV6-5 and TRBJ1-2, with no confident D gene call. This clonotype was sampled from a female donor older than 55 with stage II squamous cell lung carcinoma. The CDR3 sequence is CASSYDLAEGVYGYTF. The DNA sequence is TGTGCCAGCAGTTATGACCTCGCAGAGGGTGTGTACGGCTACACCTTC.